The subject of this entry is one TCR beta chain. Its antigen is undetermined. The entry originates in a study of CD8+ T cells in alopecia areata. Overall study results and limits: Higher clonality was seen in lesional scalp than in normal scalp, especially in alopecia totalis/universalis.

The study team obtained lesional scalp punch biopsies and peripheral blood from alopecia areata patients. The germline V gene encodes CDR1 SGHTA and CDR2 FQGTGA. The CDR3 covers 15 residues. Trimming removed 5 bases at V and 3 bases at J, with 14 bases between. RNA, once extracted, was reverse transcribed into cDNA for use as the sequencing template. The assay was immunoSEQ multiplex PCR, and TCRdb's table has in-frame clones only and misses some. The data show tens of thousands of clones, with roughly 50% seen just once and approximately 5.3% held by the top ten. This clonotype was sampled from a human donor with alopecia areata. The chain carries TRBV7-3 and TRBJ2-1; D could derive from TRBD1 or TRBD2 (5 bases each). The sequenced sample was NKG2D-high CD8+ T cells sorted from blood. Written as DNA, the CDR3 is TGTGCCAGCAGCCCCGTGATGGGGGACTACAATGAGCAGTTCTTC. It specifies CASSPVMGDYNEQFF.